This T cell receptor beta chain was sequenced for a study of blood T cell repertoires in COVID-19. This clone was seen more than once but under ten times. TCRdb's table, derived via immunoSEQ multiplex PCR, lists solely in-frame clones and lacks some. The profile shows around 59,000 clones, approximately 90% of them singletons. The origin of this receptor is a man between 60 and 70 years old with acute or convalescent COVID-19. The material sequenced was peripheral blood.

In DNA, the CDR3 is TGTGCCTGGAGTTCGATACCGGGACTCCGGGGCTATGGCTACACCTTC. Its translation: CAWSSIPGLRGYGYTF. This chain connects TRBV30 to TRBJ1-2; maybe TRBD1 (5 bases). This CDR3 has 16 amino acids. CDR1 is GTSNPN and CDR2 is SVGIG in the germline V gene (reference sequence). V was cut by 2 bases and J by 4 bases, with 20 bases left in between. Together with reference TRBV30 and TRBJ1-2, the CDR3 gives the full variable domain: SQTIHQWPATLVQPVGSPLSLECTVEGTSNPNLYWYRQAAGRGLQLLFYSVGIGQISSEVPQNLSASRPQDRQFILSSKKLLLSDSGFYLCAWSSIPGLRGYGYTFGSGTRLTVV.